A single sample is the source of the 20 T cell receptor beta chains below, sequenced in a study of T cell repertoires in cytomegalovirus infection (dated 2019 in TCRdb). Instrument on record: Illumina HiSeq 1500. TCRdb reanalyzed the raw reads on its own, using fastp at Q25 for trimming and MiXCR for clone calling, and kept in-frame beta chains. Identical CDR3 protein sequences are pooled into one entry, listed with their most common genes and DNA. The sample table contains 250,000 to 300,000 distinct CDR3 sequences; only one count was recorded for roughly 23% of them. Around 13% of the sample goes to the ten largest clones. The specimen sequenced was PBMCs. The receptors derive from a human donor in good health (CMV status not recorded). Some clones in this sample may be carry-over from other donors' samples.

This clonotype was seen at least ten times. V gene TRBV7-6 combines with J gene TRBJ2-1; D may be TRBD1 (6 bases). The CDR3 extends over 15 amino acids. Germline V gives CDR1 SGHVS, CDR2 FNYEAQ. V was pared by 7 bases and J by 4 bases, with 17 bases between. CDR3 in amino acids: CASTTEFTGYNEQFF. The CDR3 nucleotides are TGTGCCAGCACCACCGAGTTTACAGGGTACAATGAGCAGTTCTTC.

The CDR3 nucleotides are TGTGCCAGCAGCTCCCCCGGACAGGGTGGTAACGGGGAGCTGTTTTTT. This encodes CASSSPGQGGNGELFF. The chain joins TRBV5-6 to TRBJ2-2, with 8 nucleotides matching TRBD1. Germline V gene data show CDR1 as SGHDT and CDR2 as YYEEEE. The CDR3 has 16 amino acids. V shed 3 bases and J 7 bases; nucleotides not matched to a gene: 11.

The chain has TRBV28 and TRBJ2-3; TRBD2 aligns across 9 bases. Germline assignment: CDR1 MDHEN and CDR2 SYDVKM. This CDR3 is 16 amino acids long. The V segment lost 8 bases and the J segment 6 bases; nucleotides outside the gene matches: 15. The CDR3 is CASAWGASGTGDTQYF. In DNA, the CDR3 is TGTGCCAGCGCATGGGGCGCTAGCGGGACTGGGGATACGCAGTATTTT.

The table lists this clonotype with a few counts. The chain is built from TRBV20-1 and TRBJ2-1; 10 nucleotides align to TRBD2. The CDR3 is made up of 16 amino acids. CDR1 and CDR2 (germline): DFQATT, SNEGSKA (reference sequence). V was clipped by 4 bases and J by 0 bases; unmatched bases: 6. This CDR3 is CSAIVAGGHSYNEQFF. The CDR3 DNA is TGCAGTGCTATCGTAGCGGGGGGACACTCCTACAATGAGCAGTTCTTC.

The sample holds one count of this clonotype. This chain links TRBV28 with TRBJ2-7; the D gene is possibly TRBD2 (5 bases). This CDR3 region has 11 residues. The germline V gene has CDR1 MDHEN and CDR2 SYDVKM. Trimming took 8 bases from V and 9 from J, leaving 14 bases between them. This chain's CDR3 is CASAKGSPQYF. For the CDR3, the DNA is TGTGCCAGCGCTAAAGGGAGTCCGCAGTACTTC.

The J gene is TRBJ1-2, the V gene TRBV28; D not certain. Trimming removed 4 bases at V and 4 bases at J, with 7 bases between. Germline-derived CDR1 and CDR2 are MDHEN and SYDVKM. The CDR3 runs to 12 residues. CDR3 coding DNA: TGTGCCAGCAGTTCCCAGATCTATGGCTACACCTTC. It specifies CASSSQIYGYTF.

The V call is TRBV7-2, the J call TRBJ1-1, with D uncertain. The germline V and J ends were trimmed by 1 base and 1 base, with 7 bases remaining between them. The germline V gene encodes CDR1 SGHTA and CDR2 FQGNSA. This CDR3 region has 14 residues. As DNA, the CDR3 is TGTGCCAGCAGCTTAGATAGGCCGAACACTGAAGCTTTCTTT. Its protein is CASSLDRPNTEAFF.

This clonotype was seen many times. This chain joins TRBV7-2 and TRBJ1-1; the D is unclear. Germline V lookup: CDR1 SGHTA, CDR2 FQGNSA. Trimming cost V 1 base and J 4 bases, with 7 bases left between them. CDR3 size: 13 residues. The DNA for the CDR3 is TGTGCCAGCAGCTTAGGGGAGGTCACTGAAGCTTTCTTT. Its protein product is CASSLGEVTEAFF.

The sample holds many counts of this clonotype. The rearrangement uses TRBV7-2 and TRBJ2-1; D is unclear. The CDR3 spans 15 residues. V was cut by 1 base and J by 6 bases, with 13 bases left in between. Germline CDR1 is SGHTA and CDR2 is FQGNSA. This chain's CDR3 is CASSLGVAVGNEQFF. In DNA form, the CDR3 reads TGTGCCAGCAGCTTAGGGGTCGCGGTTGGCAATGAGCAGTTCTTC. The variable domain in full, with the rest retrieved from reference TRBV7-2 and TRBJ2-1, is GAGVSQSPSNKVTEKGKDVELRCDPISGHTALYWYRQSLGQGLEFLIYFQGNSAPDKSGLPSDRFSAERTGGSVSTLTIQRTQQEDSAVYLCASSLGVAVGNEQFFGPGTRLTVL.

Only a few counts were recorded for this clonotype. The CDR3 is CASRIQGTGELFF. CDR3 nucleotide sequence: TGTGCCAGCAGAATACAGGGCACCGGGGAGCTGTTTTTT. The chain joins TRBV12-3 or TRBV12-4 to TRBJ2-2; D perhaps matches TRBD1 (6 bases). The CDR3 length is 13 residues. V was cut by 6 bases and J by 4 bases, with 9 bases left in between.

This clonotype was picked up a small number of times. The V gene is TRBV28, the J gene TRBJ1-5; D not resolved. V dropped 7 bases and J dropped 0 bases, with 13 bases sitting between them. CDR1 and CDR2 (germline): MDHEN, SYDVKM. The CDR3 sequence is 15 residues long. The CDR3 loop is CASKSRYYSNQPQHF. DNA of the CDR3: TGTGCCAGCAAGTCGCGGTATTATAGCAATCAGCCCCAGCATTTT.

The J gene is TRBJ1-2, the V gene TRBV24-1, with no clear D. Trimming pared 3 bases from V and 6 bases from J, leaving 10 bases between. The CDR3 is made up of 13 amino acids. Per germline, CDR1 KGHDR and CDR2 SFDVKD. DNA for the CDR3: TGTGCCACCAGTGATACCCAGAGTCATGGCTACACCTTC. Protein sequence: CATSDTQSHGYTF.

V gene TRBV20-1 combines with J gene TRBJ2-7, with 10 bases lining up with TRBD2. Germline values: CDR1 DFQATT, CDR2 SNEGSKA (reference sequence). After removal of 0 bases from V and 6 bases from J, the junction contained 11 bases not matched to a gene. The CDR3 covers 16 residues. CDR3 sequence: CSARDRRLAGAGEQYF. In nucleotides, the CDR3 is TGCAGTGCTAGAGATCGCCGGCTAGCGGGAGCCGGCGAGCAGTACTTC.

The rearrangement joins TRBV14 to TRBJ2-5; D possibly corresponds to TRBD1 (6 bases). Germline V gene data show CDR1 as SGHDN and CDR2 as FVKESK. The CDR3 runs to 16 residues. The germline V and J ends were trimmed by 0 bases and 4 bases, with 15 bases remaining between them. The CDR3 here is CASSQEYRAGVETQYF. The CDR3 DNA sequence: TGTGCCAGCAGCCAAGAGTACAGGGCTGGTGTAGAGACCCAGTACTTC.

As for this clonotype: A much larger clone lies a single base off, so this may be a read error. The CDR3 end shows no conserved phenylalanine or tryptophan, and so a read error is likely. CDR3 protein: CASSPPGRAGLYEQYI. The CDR3 DNA reads as TGTGCCAGCAGCCCGCCGGGGCGAGCGGGCCTCTACGAGCAGTACATC. The chain has TRBV7-2 and TRBJ2-7; possibly TRBD2 for D (6 bases). V was cut by 5 bases and J by 3 bases, with 20 bases left in between. Germline CDR1 reads SGHTA; CDR2 reads FQGNSA. This CDR3 contains 16 residues.

This clonotype was observed a few times. This rearrangement joins TRBV28 to TRBJ1-4; no clear D. In germline, CDR1 is MDHEN, CDR2 SYDVKM. This CDR3 spans 17 amino acids. Trimming took 4 bases from V and 0 from J, leaving 15 bases between them. CDR3: CASSSSPAPSTNEKLFF. Written as DNA, the CDR3 is TGTGCCAGCAGTTCCTCCCCGGCACCTTCAACTAATGAAAAACTGTTTTTT.

This clonotype has a count of ten or more. The chain's CDR3 is CASSPTRPRGGELFF. CDR3 nucleotide sequence: TGTGCCAGCAGCCCCACCCGCCCACGGGGCGGGGAGCTGTTTTTT. The gene calls are TRBV7-2 and TRBJ2-2; D may be TRBD2 (5 bases). V lost 5 bases and J lost 7, with 17 bases in between. The CDR3 contains 15 residues. Germline CDR1 SGHTA, CDR2 FQGNSA. Based on the CDR3 plus reference TRBV7-2 and TRBJ2-2, the full variable domain is GAGVSQSPSNKVTEKGKDVELRCDPISGHTALYWYRQSLGQGLEFLIYFQGNSAPDKSGLPSDRFSAERTGGSVSTLTIQRTQQEDSAVYLCASSPTRPRGGELFFGEGSRLTVL.

This clonotype was observed a few times. V gene TRBV6-1 combines with J gene TRBJ2-3; 9 bases are a match to TRBD2. Germline V lookup: CDR1 MNHNS, CDR2 SASEGT. The CDR3 length is 18 residues. J was trimmed by 2 bases and V by 2 bases; bases with no gene match: 11. CDR3 in DNA: TGTGCCAGCAGTGAATGGCCCAGCGGGGGGTCCTCCACAGATACGCAGTATTTT. Amino acids: CASSEWPSGGSSTDTQYF.

Here the CDR3 reads CASSEASRSYGYTF. The CDR3 DNA reads as TGCGCCAGCAGTGAGGCCAGTCGGTCATATGGCTACACCTTC. The J gene is TRBJ1-2, the V gene TRBV10-2, with unresolved D. The CDR3 sequence is 14 residues long. Germline-derived CDR1 and CDR2 are WSHSY and SAAADI. Trimming removed 2 bases at V and 5 bases at J, with 12 bases between.

The genes are TRBV28 and TRBJ2-7, with D maybe TRBD2 (6 bases). The germline V gene has CDR1 MDHEN and CDR2 SYDVKM. V was cut by 8 bases and J by 4 bases, with 15 bases left in between. The CDR3 covers 13 residues. Here the CDR3 DNA reads TGTGCCAGCGTGCGGGGCTCTGAATACGAGCAGTACTTC. This codes for CASVRGSEYEQYF.